The present T cell receptor (beta chain) was sequenced within a study of cytomegalovirus exposure and HLA in healthy donors. Whole-study findings and limits: Relative to the approximately 670-donor mean, N-insertions were reportedly fewer in an Asian-associated ancestry cluster in a later analysis. The sole available immune exposure information was CMV serostatus.

As regards this clone: Its antigen is not identified.

PCR employed 60 Vbeta and 13 Jbeta primers. Repertoires were generated with immunoSEQ multiplex PCR, while TCRdb's copy carries only in-frame clones and drops some. The table has about 140,000 clones, roughly 80% seen once. The clonotype originates from a female donor in good health and CMV-seronegative. The source material was PBMCs.

The CDR3 sequence: CASSLGLAGAGTQYF. The CDR3 nucleotides read TGCGCCAGCAGCTTGGGACTAGCGGGGGCCGGGACCCAGTACTTC. The rearrangement joins TRBV5-1 to TRBJ2-5; 12 bases are a match to TRBD2. J was trimmed by 7 bases and V by 0 bases; bases with no gene match: 4. The V gene's germline CDR1 is SGHRS and CDR2 YFSETQ. The CDR3 has 15 residues.